These 3 T cell receptor beta chains share one sample of origin, sequenced in a study of blood T cell repertoires in COVID-19 (TCRdb year 2020). Libraries were prepared through the immunoSEQ multiplex PCR assay. As stored in TCRdb, this immuneACCESS dataset retains in-frame rearrangements with V and J assigned. A fraction of the clones does not appear; measured against another copy, unresolved V genes explain less than half of the discrepancy, and the remainder lacks a known reason. The sample table records around 98,000 clones; about 81% of these occur just once. Of the sample, roughly a sixth is held by the ten largest clones. The sample consisted of peripheral blood. The receptors originated from a woman aged 60-75 years with acute or convalescent COVID-19.

In its sample, this clone was seen a few times. The V call is TRBV7-2, the J call TRBJ1-4; 8 bases are a match to TRBD1. The V and J ends lost 5 bases and 8 bases, in that order; junction bases with no gene match: 13. The CDR3 length is 16 residues. Germline CDR1 reads SGHTA; CDR2 reads FQGNSA. For the CDR3, the DNA is TGTGCCAGCAGCCCAAATATGGACAGGGCCCGGGAAAAACTGTTTTTT. This sequence encodes CASSPNMDRAREKLFF.

CDR3 protein: CASSSITGVGYGYTF. In nucleotides, the CDR3 is TGTGCCAGCAGCTCAATTACAGGGGTTGGCTATGGCTACACCTTC. This chain joins TRBV5-6 and TRBJ1-2; 7 bases are a match to TRBD1. From germline, CDR1 is SGHDT and CDR2 YYEEEE. This CDR3 is 15 amino acids long. With 3 bases clipped from V and 4 bases from J, the junction kept 9 bases outside the gene matches.

V usage is TRBV19 and J usage is TRBJ2-4; TRBD1 matches 8 bases. V shed 5 bases, J shed 7 bases, and the junction held 4 bases outside the gene matches. The CDR3 runs 13 residues. The germline CDR1 and CDR2 sequences are LNHDA and SQIVND (reference sequence). This chain's CDR3 is CASSVDRANIQYF. In DNA, the CDR3 is TGTGCCAGTAGTGTGGACAGGGCGAACATTCAGTACTTC.